This T cell receptor (beta chain) was obtained from a study of CXCR3-negative and CXCR3-positive naive CD8 T cells. Looking at the study overall: Sequencing gave about 135 million TRB reads overall, about 1.5 +/- 0.3 million per library.

Study findings and constraints: Naive CXCR3-positive and CXCR3-negative cells shared similar TRBV-TRBJ usage, unlike memory cells. Naive cells with CXCR3 showed TRB CDR3s that were more hydrophobic than those in CXCR3-negative naive cells.

CDR1 and CDR2 (germline): SEHNR, FQNEAQ (reference sequence). This CDR3 is built from 16 residues. TRB cDNA libraries were made by UMI-labeled 5' RACE. Using the 5' RACE reads, TCRdb records one entry per CDR3 protein without DNA. The sample table includes 130,000 or so distinct CDR3 sequences. Each CD8+ T cell subset was flow-sorted in triplicate. Every sort contained 300,000 or so cells. Those CD8+ T cells considered naive were CD45RO-CCR7+CD27+CD95-. To note about this clonotype: Its antigen is not identified.

This receptor was obtained from a human donor in good health. Some clones in this sample may be carry-over from other donors' samples. Sequenced input: naive CXCR3+ CD8+ T cells from blood. As for subset: CD45RO-CCR7+CD27+CD95- naive CD8+ T cells expressing CXCR3 (TNR3+). J is TRBJ1-1 and V is TRBV7-9; the TCRdb D gene call, TRBD1, has no DNA to confirm it. The CDR3 spells CASSPLVGRGNTEAFF.